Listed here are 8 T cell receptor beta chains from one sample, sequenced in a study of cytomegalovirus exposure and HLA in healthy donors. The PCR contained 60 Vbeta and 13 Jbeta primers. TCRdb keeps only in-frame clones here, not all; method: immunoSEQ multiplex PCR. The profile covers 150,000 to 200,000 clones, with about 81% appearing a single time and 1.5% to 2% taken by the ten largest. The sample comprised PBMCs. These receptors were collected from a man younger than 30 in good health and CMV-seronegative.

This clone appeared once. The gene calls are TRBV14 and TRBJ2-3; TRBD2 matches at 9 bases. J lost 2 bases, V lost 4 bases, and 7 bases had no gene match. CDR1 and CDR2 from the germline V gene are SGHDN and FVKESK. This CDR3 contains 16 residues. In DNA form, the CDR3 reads TGTGCCAGCAGCCCTTTGACTAGCGGAGCCACAGATACGCAGTATTTT. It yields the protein CASSPLTSGATDTQYF. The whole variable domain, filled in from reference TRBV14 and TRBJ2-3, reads EAGVTQFPSHSVIEKGQTVTLRCDPISGHDNLYWYRRVMGKEIKFLLHFVKESKQDESGMPNNRFLAERTGGTYSTLKVQPAELEDSGVYFCASSPLTSGATDTQYFGPGTRLTVL.

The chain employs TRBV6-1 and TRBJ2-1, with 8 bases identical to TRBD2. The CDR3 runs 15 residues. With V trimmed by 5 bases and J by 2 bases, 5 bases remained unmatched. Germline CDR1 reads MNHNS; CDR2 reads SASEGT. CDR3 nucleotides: TGTGCCAGCAGTCTTCGGGGGGGGACCTACAATGAGCAGTTCTTC. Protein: CASSLRGGTYNEQFF.

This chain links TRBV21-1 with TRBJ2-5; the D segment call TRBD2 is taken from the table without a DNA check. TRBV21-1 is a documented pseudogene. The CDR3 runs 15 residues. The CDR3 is CASSMGLAGSETQYF. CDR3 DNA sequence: TGTGCCAGCAGCATGGGACTAGCGGGATCAGAGACCCAGTACTTC.

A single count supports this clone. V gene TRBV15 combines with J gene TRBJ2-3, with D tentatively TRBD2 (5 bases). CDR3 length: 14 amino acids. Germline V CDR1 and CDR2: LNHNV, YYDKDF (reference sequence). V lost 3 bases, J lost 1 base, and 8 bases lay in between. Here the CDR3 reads CATSRGERTDTQYF. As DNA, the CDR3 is TGTGCCACCAGCAGGGGAGAACGCACAGATACGCAGTATTTT.

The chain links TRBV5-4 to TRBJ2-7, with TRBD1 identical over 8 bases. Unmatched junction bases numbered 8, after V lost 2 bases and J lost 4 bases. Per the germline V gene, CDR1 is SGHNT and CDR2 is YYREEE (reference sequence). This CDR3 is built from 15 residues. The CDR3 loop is CASSFRQGAGYEQYF. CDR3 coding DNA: TGTGCCAGCAGCTTCAGGCAGGGGGCTGGTTACGAGCAGTACTTC.

The CDR3 is CASSPDSNYGYTF. The CDR3 nucleotides read TGTGCCAGCAGCCCGGACAGCAACTATGGCTACACCTTC. The chain combines TRBV28 with TRBJ1-2; D is perhaps TRBD1 (6 bases). The CDR3 extends over 13 amino acids. The germline gives CDR1 MDHEN, CDR2 SYDVKM. V was clipped by 6 bases and J by 2 bases, with 10 bases between them.

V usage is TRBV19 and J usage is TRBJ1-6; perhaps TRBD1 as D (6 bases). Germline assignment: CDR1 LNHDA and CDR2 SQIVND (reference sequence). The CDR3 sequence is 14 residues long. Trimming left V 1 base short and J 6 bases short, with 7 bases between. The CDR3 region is CASSIGTANSPLHF. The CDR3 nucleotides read TGTGCCAGTAGTATAGGGACAGCTAATTCACCCCTCCACTTT.

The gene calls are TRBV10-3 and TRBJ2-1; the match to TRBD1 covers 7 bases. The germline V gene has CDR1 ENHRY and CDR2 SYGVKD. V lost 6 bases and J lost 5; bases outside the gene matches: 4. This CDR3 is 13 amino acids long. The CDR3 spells CAIRPDRNNEQFF. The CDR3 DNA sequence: TGTGCCATCAGGCCGGACAGGAACAATGAGCAGTTCTTC.